Listed here are 21 T cell receptor beta chains from one sample, sequenced in a study of T cells in Graves' hyperthyroidism and ophthalmopathy (dated by TCRdb to between 2019 and 2020). Receptor libraries were prepared by multiplex PCR. Sequencing was carried out with an Illumina HiSeq 2000. The TCR beta CDR3 regions were amplified from the RNA transcripts. A first-round RT-PCR of the TCR CDR3 used the HTBI primer set with the Qiagen OneStep RT-PCR kit. TCRdb reran the public reads through fastp at Q25 and MiXCR, keeping productive beta chains. Records with the same CDR3 protein are collapsed into one entry carrying the most frequent genes and DNA. The sample yields under 400,000 distinct CDR3 sequences; 21% were counted once. The leading ten clones occupy around 45% of the sample. The sample consisted of blood. Every receptor here comes from a woman in her 50s with Graves' hyperthyroidism.

This clonotype was found many times. The chain couples TRBV6-1 to TRBJ2-7, with 8 bases fitting TRBD1. Per the germline V gene, CDR1 is MNHNS and CDR2 is SASEGT. The CDR3 length is 14 residues. Trimming cost V 7 bases and J 2 bases; bases outside gene matches: 7. The CDR3 sequence is CASNKGQGTYEQYF. In DNA form, the CDR3 reads TGTGCCAGCAATAAAGGACAGGGAACCTACGAGCAGTACTTC.

As regards this clonotype: One base away lies a much larger clone, so this may be a sequencing read error. V and J are TRBV6-1 and TRBJ2-1, with TRBD2 matching over 14 bases. The CDR3 totals 19 residues. Germline V lookup: CDR1 MNHNS, CDR2 SASEGT. CDR3 bases: TGTGCCAGCAGTCCCGGGACAGGGGGACTAGCGGGGGCCTACAGTGAGCAGTTCTTC. Translated: CASSPGTGGLAGAYSEQFF.

The V call is TRBV5-4, the J call TRBJ2-3, with D perhaps matching TRBD2 (6 bases). Germline-derived CDR1 and CDR2 are SGHNT and YYREEE (reference sequence). V was cut by 1 base and J by 1 base, with 13 bases left in between. The CDR3 is made up of 16 amino acids. CDR3 nucleotide sequence: TGTGCCAGCAGCTTGTCCGGGAGTTATCGCACAGATACGCAGTATTTT. As protein: CASSLSGSYRTDTQYF.

This clonotype appeared many times. The chain has TRBV18 and TRBJ1-1, with unresolved D. The V gene's germline CDR1 is KGHSH and CDR2 LQKENI. Trimming took off 2 bases at V and 1 base at J, with 14 bases between the two ends. The CDR3 loop spans 16 amino acids. The CDR3 loop is CASSPSRGGWNTEAFF. CDR3 nucleotides: TGTGCCAGCTCACCATCTCGGGGAGGGTGGAACACTGAAGCTTTCTTT.

This clonotype was seen ten or more times. In nucleotides, the CDR3 is TGTGCCAGCAGCTTTTCTGTGGCAGGGTCAGAGAAACTGTTTTTT. Protein product: CASSFSVAGSEKLFF. This rearrangement joins TRBV3-1 to TRBJ1-4; D is possibly TRBD1 (5 bases). Germline lookup yields CDR1 LGHDT and CDR2 YNNKEL (reference sequence). This CDR3 comprises 15 residues. The V end was cut by 5 bases, the J end by 11 bases, with 21 bases between.

This clonotype was recorded a few times. The V call is TRBV7-3, the J call TRBJ2-5, with 10 bases that match TRBD2. V lost 4 bases to trimming and J lost 5 bases; unmatched junction nucleotides: 7. Germline CDR1 SGHTA, CDR2 FQGTGA. This CDR3 is built from 15 residues. CDR3 residues: CASSSLAGARETQYF. The CDR3 nucleotides read TGTGCCAGCAGCTCCCTAGCGGGAGCCCGGGAGACCCAGTACTTC.

Here the CDR3 DNA reads TGTGCCCACGGGAGAGGGGAGAATGAGCAGTTCTTC. Its translation: CAHGRGENEQFF. The genes are TRBV10-3 and TRBJ2-1, with a possible D match to TRBD2 (6 bases). CDR1 and CDR2 from the germline V gene are ENHRY and SYGVKD. The CDR3 contains 12 residues. Trimming left V 11 bases short and J 7 bases short, with 15 bases between.

The chain links TRBV7-8 to TRBJ2-5; 8 nucleotides line up with TRBD1. V trimming: 5 bases; J trimming: 5 bases; junction bases outside the gene matches: 10. This CDR3 has 15 amino acids. The germline gives CDR1 SGHVS, CDR2 FQNEAQ. For the CDR3, the DNA is TGTGCCAGCAGCCTTTGGACAGGGATGGGGGAGACCCAGTACTTC. Amino acid sequence: CASSLWTGMGETQYF.

The CDR3 nucleotides are TGTGCCAGCAGACCGGGACGGCGGGGATACTATGGCTACACCTTC. This encodes CASRPGRRGYYGYTF. The V call is TRBV12-3 or TRBV12-4, the J call TRBJ1-2; D perhaps matches TRBD1 (5 bases). V gave up 6 bases and J gave up 3 bases, with 17 bases separating them. The CDR3 sequence is 15 residues long.

This sequence joins TRBV29-1 and TRBJ2-7, with TRBD1 matching over 12 bases. V trimming: 6 bases; J trimming: 5 bases; junction bases outside the gene matches: 8. The CDR3 has 14 amino acids. CDR1 is SQVTM, CDR2 ANQGSEA, per germline. CDR3 residues: CSVSSGTGGNEQYF. CDR3 sequence (DNA): TGCAGCGTCAGTTCCGGGACAGGGGGCAACGAGCAGTACTTC.

In its sample, this clonotype was seen once. CDR3 bases: TGTGCCAGCAGCCCCGCGGACCGGGAGCTGTTTTTT. It translates to CASSPADRELFF. The chain couples TRBV7-9 to TRBJ2-2, with D uncertain. The CDR3 has 12 residues. V was trimmed by 5 bases and J by 9 bases, leaving 10 bases between them. Germline CDR1 reads SEHNR; CDR2 reads FQNEAQ (reference sequence).

There are a few counts of this clonotype. The chain joins TRBV5-1 to TRBJ1-2, with 9 bases aligning to TRBD1. The CDR3 length is 15 residues. V lost 4 bases and J lost 5; bases outside the gene matches: 9. Germline loops: CDR1 SGHRS, CDR2 YFSETQ. The CDR3 loop is CASSQNPGQGYGYTF. The CDR3 DNA follows: TGCGCCAGCAGCCAAAATCCGGGACAGGGATATGGCTACACCTTC.

This clonotype was seen ten or more times. Here the CDR3 reads CASSPGWVTTDTQYF. The DNA for the CDR3 is TGTGCCAGCAGCCCCGGTTGGGTGACCACAGATACGCAGTATTTT. This chain uses TRBV6-1 with TRBJ2-3; D is uncertain. V was pared by 6 bases and J by 2 bases, with 15 bases between. The CDR3 is 15 residues long. Germline CDR1 reads MNHNS; CDR2 reads SASEGT.

This clonotype was detected only a few times. CDR3 sequence: CASSRSRGDTQYF. DNA for the CDR3: TGTGCCAGCTCACGCTCACGGGGGGATACGCAGTATTTT. The V call is TRBV18, the J call TRBJ2-3; D may be TRBD2 (6 bases). This CDR3 spans 13 amino acids. Germline lookup yields CDR1 KGHSH and CDR2 LQKENI. The V and J ends lost 4 bases and 6 bases respectively, with 11 bases between them.

This clonotype was recorded many times. The chain combines TRBV7-9 with TRBJ1-2, with TRBD1 matching 8 bases. The CDR3 length is 15 residues. Germline V gene data show CDR1 as SEHNR and CDR2 as FQNEAQ (reference sequence). The J segment lost 6 bases and the V segment lost 4 bases, leaving 10 bases of the junction unmatched. DNA of the CDR3: TGTGCCAGCAGCTCGAATACCTACAGGGGGAATGGCTACACCTTC. Translation gives CASSSNTYRGNGYTF. Supplemented by reference TRBV7-9 and TRBJ1-2, the full variable domain reads DTGVSQNPRHKITKRGQNVTFRCDPISEHNRLYWYRQTLGQGPEFLTYFQNEAQLEKSRLLSDRFSAERPKGSFSTLEIQRTEQGDSAMYLCASSSNTYRGNGYTFGSGTRLTVV.

This clonotype was seen a few times. The chain has TRBV2 and TRBJ1-4; D is perhaps TRBD1 (5 bases). Germline values: CDR1 SNHLY, CDR2 FYNNEI. The ends were cut back, 3 bases at V and 7 bases at J, with 12 bases in the middle. The CDR3 loop spans 14 amino acids. CDR3 sequence (DNA): TGTGCCAGCAGTGATTGGGCAGGGTCTGAAAAACTGTTTTTT. The encoded protein is CASSDWAGSEKLFF.

In this sample, this clonotype turned up many times. The V and J genes are TRBV18 and TRBJ2-7; TRBD2 matches 8 bases. The length of the CDR3 is 15 residues. From germline, CDR1 is KGHSH and CDR2 LQKENI. Trimming took 0 bases from V and 8 from J; bases not matched to a gene: 9. The CDR3 here is CASSPPLAGLPQQYF. The CDR3 DNA reads as TGTGCCAGCTCACCACCGCTAGCGGGCCTCCCCCAGCAGTACTTC.

This clonotype was counted at least ten times. The V call is TRBV28, the J call TRBJ2-7, with 9 bases identical to TRBD1. The germline CDR1 and CDR2 sequences are MDHEN and SYDVKM. After removal of 1 base from V and 7 bases from J, the junction contained 14 bases not matched to a gene. The CDR3 consists of 17 residues. CDR3 nucleotide sequence: TGTGCCAGCAGTTTATTATTCCGGGACAGGGCCAAGGGTGAGCAGTACTTC. It yields the protein CASSLLFRDRAKGEQYF.

This clonotype appeared many times. This chain joins TRBV6-1 and TRBJ1-1; no definite D call. The V gene lost 2 bases and the J gene lost 7 bases, with 8 bases spanning the gap. Per germline, CDR1 MNHNS and CDR2 SASEGT. This CDR3 has 12 residues. The CDR3 region is CASSEFVGEAFF. As DNA, the CDR3 is TGTGCCAGCAGTGAATTTGTCGGTGAAGCTTTCTTT.

The CDR3 bases are TGTGCCAGCAGCTCGAAGAACAGGGGGCAGTTCGGGGAGCTGTTTTTT. It translates to CASSSKNRGQFGELFF. V gene TRBV7-9 combines with J gene TRBJ2-2; 9 bases match TRBD1. CDR3 length equals 16 residues. Germline V CDR1 and CDR2: SEHNR, FQNEAQ (reference sequence). With V trimmed by 4 bases and J by 7 bases, 10 bases remained unmatched.

Turning to this clonotype: This may come from a read error, since a much larger clone is one base off. The gene calls are TRBV27 and TRBJ1-6, with D perhaps matching TRBD1 (6 bases). This CDR3 contains 15 residues. Germline V lookup: CDR1 MNHEY, CDR2 SMNVEV (reference sequence). With 2 bases removed from V and 7 bases from J, the gap between germline ends came to 12 bases. CDR3: CASSLTRDINSPLHF. The CDR3 DNA is TGTGCCAGCAGTTTAACCCGGGACATAAATTCACCCCTCCACTTT.